This section outlines one T cell receptor (beta chain) sequence together with its context. Sequencing used immunoSEQ multiplex PCR; TCRdb keeps in-frame clones, though not all of them. This table holds about 90,000 clones, roughly nine tenths found once. This record belongs to a study of OX40 agonist ivuxolimab in advanced cancers. Study context: Dose-escalation cases comprised hepatocellular carcinoma, melanoma, renal cell or head and neck cancer.

The CDR3 length is 16 residues. Germline values: CDR1 GTSNPN, CDR2 SVGIG (reference sequence). With 3 bases removed from V and 5 bases from J, the gap between germline ends came to 22 bases. This receptor was identified in an adult with an advanced solid tumor such as melanoma, head and neck, liver or kidney cancer. The sequencing here drew on CD4+ or CD8+ T cells sorted from blood, taken in a trial of the OX40 agonist ivuxolimab. V is TRBV30 and J is TRBJ1-2, with a weak D call TRBD1 (5 bases). The CDR3 DNA sequence: TGTGCCTGGAGCGACCTCAAGGTGCCGGAGGGGTATGGCTACACCTTC. Its protein is CAWSDLKVPEGYGYTF.